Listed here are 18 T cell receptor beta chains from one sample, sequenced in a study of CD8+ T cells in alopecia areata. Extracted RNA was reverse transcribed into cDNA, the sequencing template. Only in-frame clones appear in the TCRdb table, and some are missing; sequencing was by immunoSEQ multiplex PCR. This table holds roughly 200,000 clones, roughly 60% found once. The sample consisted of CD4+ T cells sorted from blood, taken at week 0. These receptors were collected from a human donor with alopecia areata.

The CDR3 loop reads CSVQSNYGYTF. The CDR3 DNA reads TGCAGTGTCCAGAGCAACTATGGCTACACCTTC. The rearrangement links TRBV20-1 to TRBJ1-2, with D unresolved. The germline gives CDR1 DFQATT, CDR2 SNEGSKA (reference sequence). The CDR3 runs to 11 residues. Trimming took off 7 bases at V and 2 bases at J, with 8 bases between the two ends.

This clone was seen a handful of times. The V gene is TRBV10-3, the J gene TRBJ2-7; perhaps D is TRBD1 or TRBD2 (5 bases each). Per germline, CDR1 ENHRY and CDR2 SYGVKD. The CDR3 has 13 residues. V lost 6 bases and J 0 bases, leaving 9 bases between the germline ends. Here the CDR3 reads CAISLGASYEQYF. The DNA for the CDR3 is TGTGCCATCAGCCTCGGGGCCTCCTACGAGCAGTACTTC.

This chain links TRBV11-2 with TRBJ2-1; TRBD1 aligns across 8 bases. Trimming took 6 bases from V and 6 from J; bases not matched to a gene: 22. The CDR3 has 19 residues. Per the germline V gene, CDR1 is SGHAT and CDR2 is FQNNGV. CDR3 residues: CASSFSHLRQGRTGNEQFF. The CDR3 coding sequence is TGTGCCAGCAGTTTTAGCCACCTGAGACAGGGGCGAACTGGCAATGAGCAGTTCTTC.

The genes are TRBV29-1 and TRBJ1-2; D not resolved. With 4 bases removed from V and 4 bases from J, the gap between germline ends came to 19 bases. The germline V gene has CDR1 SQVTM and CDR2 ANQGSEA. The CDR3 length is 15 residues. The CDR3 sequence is CSVAGGITSGYGYTF. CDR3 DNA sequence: TGCAGCGTTGCGGGAGGAATTACCTCGGGCTATGGCTACACCTTC.

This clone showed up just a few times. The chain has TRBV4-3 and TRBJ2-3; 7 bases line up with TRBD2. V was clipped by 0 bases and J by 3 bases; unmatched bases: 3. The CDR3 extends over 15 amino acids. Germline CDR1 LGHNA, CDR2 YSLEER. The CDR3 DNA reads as TGCGCCAGCAGCCAAGATGTACTAGCGACAGATACGCAGTATTTT. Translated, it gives CASSQDVLATDTQYF.

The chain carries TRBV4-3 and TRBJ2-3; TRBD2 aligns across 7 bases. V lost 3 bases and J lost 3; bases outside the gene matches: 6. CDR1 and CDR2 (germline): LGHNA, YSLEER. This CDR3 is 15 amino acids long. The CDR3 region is CASSQERRGTDTQYF. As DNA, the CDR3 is TGCGCCAGCAGCCAGGAACGGCGGGGGACAGATACGCAGTATTTT.

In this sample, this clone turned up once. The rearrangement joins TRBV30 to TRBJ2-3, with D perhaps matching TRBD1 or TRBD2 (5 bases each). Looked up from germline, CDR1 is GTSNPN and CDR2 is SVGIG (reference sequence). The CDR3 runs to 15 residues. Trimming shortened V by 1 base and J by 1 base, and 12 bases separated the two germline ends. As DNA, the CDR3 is TGTGCCTGGAGTGGCCGAGGGGTAGGCACAGATACGCAGTATTTT. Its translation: CAWSGRGVGTDTQYF.

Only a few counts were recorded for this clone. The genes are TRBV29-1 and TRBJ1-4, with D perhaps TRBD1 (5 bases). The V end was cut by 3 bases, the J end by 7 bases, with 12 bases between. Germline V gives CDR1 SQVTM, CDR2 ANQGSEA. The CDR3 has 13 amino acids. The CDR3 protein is CSVDFGAGEKLFF. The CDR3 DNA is TGCAGCGTTGATTTCGGGGCGGGTGAAAAACTGTTTTTT.

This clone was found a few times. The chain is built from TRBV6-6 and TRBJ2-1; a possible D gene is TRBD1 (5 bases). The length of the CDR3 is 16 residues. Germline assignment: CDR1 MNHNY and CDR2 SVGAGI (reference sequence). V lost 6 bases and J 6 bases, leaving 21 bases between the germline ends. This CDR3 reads CASRKAPGLLGNEQFF. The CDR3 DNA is TGTGCCAGCAGGAAAGCTCCAGGGTTGCTTGGCAATGAGCAGTTCTTC.

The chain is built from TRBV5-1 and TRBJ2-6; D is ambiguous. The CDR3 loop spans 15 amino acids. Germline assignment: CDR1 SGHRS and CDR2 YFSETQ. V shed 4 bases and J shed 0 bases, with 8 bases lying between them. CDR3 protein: CASSPDRSGANVLTF. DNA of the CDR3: TGCGCCAGCAGCCCCGATCGCTCTGGGGCCAACGTCCTGACTTTC.

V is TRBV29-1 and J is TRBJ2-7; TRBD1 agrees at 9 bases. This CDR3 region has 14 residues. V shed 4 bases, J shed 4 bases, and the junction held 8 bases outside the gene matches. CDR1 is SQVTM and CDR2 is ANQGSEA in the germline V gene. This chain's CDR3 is CSVGTGQGGYEQYF. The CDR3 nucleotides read TGCAGCGTTGGCACGGGACAGGGTGGGTACGAGCAGTACTTC.

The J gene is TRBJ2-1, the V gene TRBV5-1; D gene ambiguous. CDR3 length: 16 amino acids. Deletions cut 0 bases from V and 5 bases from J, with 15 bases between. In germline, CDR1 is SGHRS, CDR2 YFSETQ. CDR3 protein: CASSLGMGIANNEQFF. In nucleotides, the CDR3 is TGCGCCAGCAGCTTGGGTATGGGAATTGCGAACAATGAGCAGTTCTTC.

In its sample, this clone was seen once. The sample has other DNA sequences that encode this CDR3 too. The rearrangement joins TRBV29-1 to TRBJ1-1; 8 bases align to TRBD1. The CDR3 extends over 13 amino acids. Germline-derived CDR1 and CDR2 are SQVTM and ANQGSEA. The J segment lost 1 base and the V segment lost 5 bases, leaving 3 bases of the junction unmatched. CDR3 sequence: CSVRGQGNTEAFF. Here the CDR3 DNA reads TGCAGCGTTCGCGGACAGGGGAACACTGAAGCTTTCTTT.

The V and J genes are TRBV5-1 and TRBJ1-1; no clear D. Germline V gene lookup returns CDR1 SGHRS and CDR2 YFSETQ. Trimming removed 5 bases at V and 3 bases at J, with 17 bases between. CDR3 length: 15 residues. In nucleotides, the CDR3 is TGCGCCAGCAGGACGGACGTCCATCGGGACACTGAAGCTTTCTTT. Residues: CASRTDVHRDTEAFF.

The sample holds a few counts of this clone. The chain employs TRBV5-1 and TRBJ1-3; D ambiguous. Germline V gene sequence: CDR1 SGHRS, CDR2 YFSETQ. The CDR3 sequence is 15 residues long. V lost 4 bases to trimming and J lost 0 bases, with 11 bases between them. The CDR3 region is CASSTSFDSGNTIYF. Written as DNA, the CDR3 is TGCGCCAGCAGCACATCGTTTGACTCTGGAAACACCATATATTTT.

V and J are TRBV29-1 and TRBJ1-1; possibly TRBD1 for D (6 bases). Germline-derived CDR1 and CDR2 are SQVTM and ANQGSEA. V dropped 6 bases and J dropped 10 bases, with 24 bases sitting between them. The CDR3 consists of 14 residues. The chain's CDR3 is CSVEQGLGLGVAFF. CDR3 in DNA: TGCAGCGTGGAACAGGGCTTAGGATTGGGAGTAGCTTTCTTT.

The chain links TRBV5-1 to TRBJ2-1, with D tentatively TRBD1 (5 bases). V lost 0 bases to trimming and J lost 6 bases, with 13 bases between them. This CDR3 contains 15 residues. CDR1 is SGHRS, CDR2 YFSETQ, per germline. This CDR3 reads CASSLEVSQGNEQFF. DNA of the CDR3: TGCGCCAGCAGCTTGGAGGTTAGTCAGGGCAATGAGCAGTTCTTC.

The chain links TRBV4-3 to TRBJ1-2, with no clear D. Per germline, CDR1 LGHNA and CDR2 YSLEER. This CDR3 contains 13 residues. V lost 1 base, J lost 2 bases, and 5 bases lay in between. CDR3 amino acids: CASSQVGNYGYTF. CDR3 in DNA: TGCGCCAGCAGCCAAGTGGGGAACTATGGCTACACCTTC.